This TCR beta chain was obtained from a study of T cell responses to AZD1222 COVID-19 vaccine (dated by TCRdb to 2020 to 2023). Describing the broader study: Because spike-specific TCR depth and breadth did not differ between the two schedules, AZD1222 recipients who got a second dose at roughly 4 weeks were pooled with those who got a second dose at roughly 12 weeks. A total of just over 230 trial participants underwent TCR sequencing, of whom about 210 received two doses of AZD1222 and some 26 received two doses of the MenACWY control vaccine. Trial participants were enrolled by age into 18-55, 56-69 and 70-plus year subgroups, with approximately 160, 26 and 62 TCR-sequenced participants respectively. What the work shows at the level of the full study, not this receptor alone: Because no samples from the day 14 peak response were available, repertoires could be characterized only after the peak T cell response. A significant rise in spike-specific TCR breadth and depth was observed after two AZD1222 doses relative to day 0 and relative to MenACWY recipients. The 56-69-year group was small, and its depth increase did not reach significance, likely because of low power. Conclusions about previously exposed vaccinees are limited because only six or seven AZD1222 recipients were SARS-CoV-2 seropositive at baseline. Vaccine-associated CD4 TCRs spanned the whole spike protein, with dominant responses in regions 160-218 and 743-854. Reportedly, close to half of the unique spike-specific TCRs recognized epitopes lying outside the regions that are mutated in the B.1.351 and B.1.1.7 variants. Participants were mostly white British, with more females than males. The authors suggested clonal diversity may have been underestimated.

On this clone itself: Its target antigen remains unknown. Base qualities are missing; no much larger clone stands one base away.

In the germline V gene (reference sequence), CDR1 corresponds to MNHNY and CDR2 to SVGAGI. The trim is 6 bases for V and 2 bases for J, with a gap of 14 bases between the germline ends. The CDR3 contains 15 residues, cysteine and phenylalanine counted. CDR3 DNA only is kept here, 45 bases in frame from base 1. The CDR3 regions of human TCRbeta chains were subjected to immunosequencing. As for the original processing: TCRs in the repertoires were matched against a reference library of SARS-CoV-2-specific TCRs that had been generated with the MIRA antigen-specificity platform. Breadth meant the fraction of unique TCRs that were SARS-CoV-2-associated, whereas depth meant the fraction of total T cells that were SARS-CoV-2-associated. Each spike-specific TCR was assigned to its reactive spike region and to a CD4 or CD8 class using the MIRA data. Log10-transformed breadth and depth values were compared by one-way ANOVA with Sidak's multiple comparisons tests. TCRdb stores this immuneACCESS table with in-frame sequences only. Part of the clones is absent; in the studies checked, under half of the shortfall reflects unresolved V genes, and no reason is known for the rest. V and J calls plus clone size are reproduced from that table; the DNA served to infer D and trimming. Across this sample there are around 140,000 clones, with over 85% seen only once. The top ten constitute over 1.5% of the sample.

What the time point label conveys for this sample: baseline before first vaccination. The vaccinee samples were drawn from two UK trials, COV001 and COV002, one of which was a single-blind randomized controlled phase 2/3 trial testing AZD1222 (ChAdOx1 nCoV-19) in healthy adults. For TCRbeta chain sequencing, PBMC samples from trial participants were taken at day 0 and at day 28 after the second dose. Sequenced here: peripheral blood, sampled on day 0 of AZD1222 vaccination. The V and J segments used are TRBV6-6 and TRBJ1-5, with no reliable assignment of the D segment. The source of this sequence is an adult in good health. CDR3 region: CASSPIPSGNQPQHF. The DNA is TGTGCCAGCAGCCCCATCCCCTCTGGCAATCAGCCCCAGCATTTT.